The rows below give T cell receptor beta chains drawn from one sample of a study of CD8 T cells in Susac syndrome. In TCRdb, the immunoSEQ multiplex PCR reads were re-called with MiXCR into one record per CDR3 protein. The profile shows 300,000 or so distinct CDR3 sequences, just over 90% of them singletons. Sequenced sample: CD4+ T cells from PBMCs. The receptor set was obtained from a human donor with multiple sclerosis. CDR3s include the opening cysteine and the closing phenylalanine or tryptophan. The D gene is left open where the match is weak. Not all rows give a size; the values are once, few, many and, for expanded clones, a class.

abundance: -
d_gene: TRBD1
j_gene: TRBJ2-5
v_gene: TRBV7-7
CDR3nt: TGTGCTAGCAGCCCAACCGGGACAGGGTGGGGAGAGACCCAGTACTTC
CDR3aa: CASSPTGTGWGETQYF

abundance: -
d_gene: -
j_gene: TRBJ2-7
v_gene: TRBV6-5
CDR3nt: TGTGCCAGCAGTTCCCGGGGTTACGAGCAGTACTTC
CDR3aa: CASSSRGYEQYF

abundance: once
d_gene: TRBD1
j_gene: TRBJ1-3
v_gene: TRBV19
CDR3nt: TGTGCCAGTAGGGCCGGGACAGGCTCTGGAAACACCATATATTTT
CDR3aa: CASRAGTGSGNTIYF

abundance: -
d_gene: -
j_gene: TRBJ1-1
v_gene: TRBV3-1
CDR3nt: TGTGCCAGCAGACGGAAACACAACACTGAAGCTTTCTTT
CDR3aa: CASRRKHNTEAFF

abundance: -
d_gene: -
j_gene: TRBJ1-2
v_gene: TRBV29-1
CDR3nt: TGCAGCGTTGACGATGCCCGACATTTCTATGGCTACACCTTC
CDR3aa: CSVDDARHFYGYTF

abundance: -
d_gene: TRBD1
j_gene: TRBJ2-1
v_gene: TRBV5-4
CDR3nt: TGTGCCAGCAGCCCAAAGGGGGCGCCTTACGATGAGCAGTTCTTC
CDR3aa: CASSPKGAPYDEQFF

abundance: -
d_gene: TRBD2
j_gene: TRBJ2-5
v_gene: TRBV5-1
CDR3nt: TGCGCCAGCAGCTTGACGGGGGGATTTCGTGAGACCCAGTACTTC
CDR3aa: CASSLTGGFRETQYF

abundance: -
d_gene: -
j_gene: TRBJ1-1
v_gene: TRBV7-2
CDR3nt: TGTGCCAGCAGCCTAGGAGAGGACACTGAAGCTTTCTTT
CDR3aa: CASSLGEDTEAFF

abundance: once
d_gene: -
j_gene: TRBJ2-5
v_gene: TRBV4-1
CDR3nt: TGCGCCAGCAGCCCAATGGGGGCTAGACAAGCGCGCCAAGAGACCCAGTACTTC
CDR3aa: CASSPMGARQARQETQYF

abundance: once
d_gene: -
j_gene: TRBJ1-2
v_gene: TRBV3-1
CDR3nt: TGTGCCAGCAGCCAGGTAACAAGGTCTGGCTACACCTTC
CDR3aa: CASSQVTRSGYTF

abundance: -
d_gene: -
j_gene: TRBJ2-7
v_gene: TRBV7-8
CDR3nt: TGTGCCAGCAGCTTAGGACACGCGTCATACGAGCAGTACTTC
CDR3aa: CASSLGHASYEQYF

abundance: -
d_gene: -
j_gene: TRBJ2-7
v_gene: TRBV20-1
CDR3nt: TGCAGTGCCACCCCTAGCGCCAGCTACGAGCAGTACTTC
CDR3aa: CSATPSASYEQYF

abundance: -
d_gene: -
j_gene: TRBJ1-3
v_gene: TRBV5-6
CDR3nt: TGTGCCAGCAGCTTGGCAGGCCTTCACTCTGGAAACACCATATATTTT
CDR3aa: CASSLAGLHSGNTIYF

abundance: once
d_gene: -
j_gene: TRBJ2-5
v_gene: TRBV29-1
CDR3nt: TGCAGCGTTGCTACATACCAACGAAACCAAGAGACCCAGTACTTC
CDR3aa: CSVATYQRNQETQYF

abundance: -
d_gene: TRBD1
j_gene: TRBJ1-2
v_gene: TRBV6-2/TRBV6-3
CDR3nt: TGTGCCACCCGCGGACAGGTCTATGGCTACACCTTC
CDR3aa: CATRGQVYGYTF

abundance: -
d_gene: -
j_gene: TRBJ1-2
v_gene: TRBV28
CDR3nt: TGTGCCAGCAGCCCCACATCCCCCATCAACTATGGCTACACCTTC
CDR3aa: CASSPTSPINYGYTF

abundance: -
d_gene: TRBD1
j_gene: TRBJ2-5
v_gene: TRBV20-1
CDR3nt: TGCAGTGCTAACAGGGGCCCCTTCCAAGAGACCCAGTACTTC
CDR3aa: CSANRGPFQETQYF

abundance: -
d_gene: -
j_gene: TRBJ2-6
v_gene: TRBV9
CDR3nt: TGTGCCAGCAGCGTAGAGGGACTCCCCTCTGGGGCCAACGTCCTGACTTTC
CDR3aa: CASSVEGLPSGANVLTF

abundance: -
d_gene: -
j_gene: TRBJ1-1
v_gene: TRBV18
CDR3nt: TGTGCCAGCTCATTATCAGGGGCGCGATACACTGAAGCTTTCTTT
CDR3aa: CASSLSGARYTEAFF

abundance: -
d_gene: -
j_gene: TRBJ1-2
v_gene: TRBV20-1
CDR3nt: TGCAGTGCTAGTCAGACTAACTATGGCTACACCTTC
CDR3aa: CSASQTNYGYTF

abundance: few
d_gene: TRBD2
j_gene: TRBJ2-1
v_gene: TRBV12-3/TRBV12-4
CDR3nt: TGTGCCAGCAGTCTAGCGGGGGTAAGGAATGAGCAGTTCTTC
CDR3aa: CASSLAGVRNEQFF

abundance: -
d_gene: -
j_gene: TRBJ2-7
v_gene: TRBV28
CDR3nt: TGTGCCAGCAGAAGTACAGCACGACGAGTCTACGAGCAGTACTTC
CDR3aa: CASRSTARRVYEQYF

abundance: -
d_gene: TRBD2
j_gene: TRBJ2-1
v_gene: TRBV7-9
CDR3nt: TGTGCCAGCACGGAGGATAGCGGGATTCGGACCCCATACAATGAGCAGTTCTTC
CDR3aa: CASTEDSGIRTPYNEQFF

abundance: -
d_gene: -
j_gene: TRBJ1-6
v_gene: TRBV20-1
CDR3nt: TGCAGTGCTAGAGCAACAGGGAATTCACCCCTCCACTTT
CDR3aa: CSARATGNSPLHF

abundance: once
d_gene: -
j_gene: TRBJ1-2
v_gene: TRBV20-1
CDR3nt: TGCAGTGCTAGAGAAGGGGGCTATGGCTACACCTTC
CDR3aa: CSAREGGYGYTF

abundance: once
d_gene: TRBD2
j_gene: TRBJ2-3
v_gene: TRBV5-4
CDR3nt: TGTGCCAGCAGACCCGGGACTAGCTCCTCCACGGATACGCAGTATTTT
CDR3aa: CASRPGTSSSTDTQYF

abundance: -
d_gene: -
j_gene: TRBJ2-4
v_gene: TRBV25-1
CDR3nt: TGTGCCAGCAGTCCAGCCAAAAACATTCAGTACTTC
CDR3aa: CASSPAKNIQYF

abundance: -
d_gene: -
j_gene: TRBJ1-2
v_gene: TRBV5-1
CDR3nt: TGCGCCAGCAGCTTGGGACAGTACTCCTATGGCTACACCTTC
CDR3aa: CASSLGQYSYGYTF

abundance: -
d_gene: TRBD2
j_gene: TRBJ2-3
v_gene: TRBV4-1
CDR3nt: TGCGCCAGCAGCCAAGAAGCGCTAGCGGGGTCTTATACGCAGTATTTT
CDR3aa: CASSQEALAGSYTQYF

abundance: -
d_gene: TRBD2
j_gene: TRBJ2-1
v_gene: TRBV20-1
CDR3nt: TGCAGTGCTGTTTATAGCGGGGGGGCCTACAATGAGCAGTTCTTC
CDR3aa: CSAVYSGGAYNEQFF

abundance: -
d_gene: TRBD1
j_gene: TRBJ1-2
v_gene: TRBV2
CDR3nt: TGTGCCAGCAGTGGACAGGGTGCCCACTATGGCTACACCTTC
CDR3aa: CASSGQGAHYGYTF

abundance: -
d_gene: TRBD2
j_gene: TRBJ2-1
v_gene: TRBV15
CDR3nt: TGTGCCACCAGCAGAGATCATGGACTAGCTGGGAGAAGCACCTACAATGAGCAGTTCTTC
CDR3aa: CATSRDHGLAGRSTYNEQFF

abundance: -
d_gene: TRBD2
j_gene: TRBJ2-7
v_gene: TRBV5-1
CDR3nt: TGCGCCAGCAGCCCGGGACTAGCGGGAGTCGAGCAGTACTTC
CDR3aa: CASSPGLAGVEQYF

abundance: -
d_gene: -
j_gene: TRBJ2-1
v_gene: TRBV7-9
CDR3nt: TGTGCCAGCAGCTTAGTGGGCAGGAGCGGCAATGAGCAGTTCTTC
CDR3aa: CASSLVGRSGNEQFF

abundance: -
d_gene: -
j_gene: TRBJ1-1
v_gene: TRBV7-9
CDR3nt: TGTGCCAGCAGCTCTCGACAGATGAACACTGAAGCTTTCTTT
CDR3aa: CASSSRQMNTEAFF

abundance: -
d_gene: TRBD2
j_gene: TRBJ2-4
v_gene: TRBV19
CDR3nt: TGTGCCAGTAGCGAGGGGAGGGGAATAGCCAAAAACATTCAGTACTTC
CDR3aa: CASSEGRGIAKNIQYF

abundance: few
d_gene: -
j_gene: TRBJ2-7
v_gene: TRBV30
CDR3nt: TGTGCCTGGAGTAGGTCCTTAGCCTACGAGCAGTACTTC
CDR3aa: CAWSRSLAYEQYF

abundance: -
d_gene: TRBD2
j_gene: TRBJ2-3
v_gene: TRBV5-1
CDR3nt: TGCGCCAGCAGCTTGGTCACAGCGGGGGTGCAGACAGATACGCAGTATTTT
CDR3aa: CASSLVTAGVQTDTQYF

abundance: -
d_gene: -
j_gene: TRBJ1-6
v_gene: TRBV2
CDR3nt: TGTGCCAGCAGTGCTGTTCGGGGGGTTGATTCACCCCTCCACTTT
CDR3aa: CASSAVRGVDSPLHF

abundance: -
d_gene: -
j_gene: TRBJ1-6
v_gene: TRBV3-1
CDR3nt: TGTGCCAGCAGCCAGAGAGAACGGGGGTCACCCCTCCACTTT
CDR3aa: CASSQRERGSPLHF

abundance: -
d_gene: -
j_gene: TRBJ1-3
v_gene: TRBV18
CDR3nt: TGTGCCAGCTCACCACAATGGAAAAGCTCTGGAAACACCATATATTTT
CDR3aa: CASSPQWKSSGNTIYF

abundance: -
d_gene: -
j_gene: TRBJ2-1
v_gene: TRBV27
CDR3nt: TGTGCCAGCAGTCCTCGAGGAGGCTCGAGCTCCTACAATGAGCAGTTCTTC
CDR3aa: CASSPRGGSSSYNEQFF

abundance: -
d_gene: TRBD1
j_gene: TRBJ1-3
v_gene: TRBV7-9
CDR3nt: TGTGCCAGCAGCTTAGATCAGGGGGCGGCGGACACCATATATTTT
CDR3aa: CASSLDQGAADTIYF

abundance: -
d_gene: -
j_gene: TRBJ1-2
v_gene: TRBV14
CDR3nt: TGTGCCAGCAGCCAATGGGACCGTCTCTATGGCTACACCTTC
CDR3aa: CASSQWDRLYGYTF

abundance: -
d_gene: -
j_gene: TRBJ1-2
v_gene: TRBV5-1
CDR3nt: TGCGCCAGCAGCTGGACCGGGACGCCATCCGGCTACACCTTC
CDR3aa: CASSWTGTPSGYTF

abundance: -
d_gene: -
j_gene: TRBJ2-3
v_gene: TRBV6-5
CDR3nt: TGTGCCAGCCGGAGGGTCCCCCGCACAGATACGCAGTATTTT
CDR3aa: CASRRVPRTDTQYF

abundance: -
d_gene: -
j_gene: TRBJ2-3
v_gene: TRBV18
CDR3nt: TGTGCCAGCTCACCACAGGGTCAAGATACGCAGTATTTT
CDR3aa: CASSPQGQDTQYF

abundance: -
d_gene: TRBD1
j_gene: TRBJ1-1
v_gene: TRBV15
CDR3nt: TGTGCCACCAGCGGTCCGGGACAGGGGGCCACTGAAGCTTTCTTT
CDR3aa: CATSGPGQGATEAFF

abundance: -
d_gene: TRBD2
j_gene: TRBJ2-1
v_gene: TRBV7-9
CDR3nt: TGTGCCAGCAGCTTAGAAGGACTAGCGGGACGTGAGCAGTTCTTC
CDR3aa: CASSLEGLAGREQFF

abundance: once
d_gene: -
j_gene: TRBJ2-1
v_gene: TRBV7-9
CDR3nt: TGTGCCAGCAGCCCCGTAGCTACCAATGAGCAGTTCTTC
CDR3aa: CASSPVATNEQFF

abundance: -
d_gene: TRBD1
j_gene: TRBJ2-7
v_gene: TRBV15
CDR3nt: TGTGCCACCAGCAGACGGGACAGGTCCTACGAGCAGTACTTC
CDR3aa: CATSRRDRSYEQYF

abundance: -
d_gene: TRBD2
j_gene: TRBJ2-5
v_gene: TRBV5-4
CDR3nt: TGTGCCAGCAGCTTGGCCGGGGGGGGAAAGTACCAAGAGACCCAGTACTTC
CDR3aa: CASSLAGGGKYQETQYF

abundance: -
d_gene: -
j_gene: TRBJ1-5
v_gene: TRBV23-1
CDR3nt: TGCGCCAGCAGTCATAAGGGTCGGCAGCCCCAGCATTTT
CDR3aa: CASSHKGRQPQHF

abundance: -
d_gene: -
j_gene: TRBJ1-1
v_gene: TRBV19
CDR3nt: TGTGCCAGTAGTATGGGGCTATACCTCACTGAAGCTTTCTTT
CDR3aa: CASSMGLYLTEAFF